Sequencing of this TCR beta chain was carried out in a study of shared clonotypes between healthy human individuals (dated by TCRdb to 2019 to 2021). Background for the entire study: A few men and two women, aged 18 to 49 years, made up the cohort. For each donor, CD4 naive and CD4 memory were each given three plates, CD8 naive was given two plates, and CD8 memory was given one plate. To estimate repertoire size and how much clonotype sharing occurs between individuals, the study deeply sequenced the blood TCR repertoires of roughly 5 healthy adults. To increase sequencing depth and limit assay-specific biases, different laboratories used diverse techniques to prepare libraries and sequence TCR repertoires. Leukapheresis yielded between about 0.9 and 9 billion PBMCs per donor. Study-wide findings and limitations: Estimated clonotype richness was generally larger for naive than for memory subsets. Roughly 5% of naive CD4, around 4% of naive CD8, around 2.3% of memory CD4, and about 0.4% of memory CD8 clonotypes were shared across several donors. Incomplete sequencing was indicated by rarefaction of sorted-subset datasets, despite the large sequencing depth. Pairwise subsampling led to the expectation that sequencing depth would affect the degree of clonotype sharing among donors. Compared with non-shared clonotypes, clonotypes shared by all four sorted-subset donors had higher generation probabilities. The genetic and exposure-history diversity represented was limited by the small number of donors. Sampling was limited to blood, and TCR repertoires in tissue likely differ from TCR repertoires in blood.

The donors were healthy, HIV-negative adults with no recently reported acute infections or vaccinations. Every donor was a Caucasian adult living in Nashville, Tennessee, USA. CD4+ T cells were enriched by magnetic negative selection; naive cells were then positively selected on CD45RA, and the negative fraction formed the memory subset. Blood was obtained by leukapheresis, after which PBMCs were separated by Ficoll-Histopaque density gradient centrifugation and cryopreserved in liquid nitrogen vapor phase. Analytical flow cytometry was used to check the purity and quantity of every magnetically sorted T cell population. From each sorted fraction, genomic DNA was isolated and quantified by UV absorbance on a Nanodrop 2000c. For this clone: Its antigen specificity is not known. Base qualities are not at hand, and no much larger clone is one base apart.

Including cysteine and phenylalanine, the CDR3 has 13 amino acids. This entry keeps only the CDR3 DNA: 39 bases, framed from base 1. The germline V gene sets CDR1 to KGHSH and CDR2 to LQKENI. Between the V and J ends, shortened by 3 bases and 2 bases respectively, the junction contains 8 bases. TCR CDR3 regions were amplified from genomic DNA by multiplex PCR using the deep immunoSEQ assay. Extracted genomic DNA from each cell subset was spread evenly across all wells of several immunoSEQ 96-well plates, with each plate serving as a replicate. For sorted subsets, 150 to 250 ng of genomic DNA, equivalent to some 30,000 T cell genomes, went into each replicate PCR. Purified libraries were quantified with a Qubit 3.0 fluorometer, sized on a Bioanalyzer 2100, and re-quantified with the KAPA Library Quantification kit. Each immunoSEQ 96-well plate was sequenced on its own single-read 150-cycle Illumina NextSeq 550 flow cell. In the paper's pipeline: Because the immunoSEQ output held only junctional sequences and lacked quality scores, the filtering could not match the filtering applied to full-length reads. Sequences were annotated with PyIR, a Python wrapper for IgBLAST v1.9, using IMGT germline references to assign V/J genes and CDR3. Reads were removed for weak V/J assignments (E-value above 1e-6), missing CDR3, stop codons, out-of-frame junctions, or ambiguous translated residues. V3J clonotypes were defined as sequences sharing the same inferred V gene, J gene, and CDR3 amino acid sequence. Percentage overlap between repertoires was computed as shared unique clonotypes divided by the size of the smaller repertoire. Three approaches were used to assess repertoire richness: RTK rarefaction, the Chao1 estimator, and Recon v2.1 estimates of unobserved clonotypes. Generation probabilities for all TCRbeta clonotypes obtained by the gDNA method from a handful of donors were computed using OLGA. TCRdb carries this immuneACCESS record with in-frame sequences only. Its versions omit some clonotypes, under half of them owing to an unresolved V gene in the studies checked, with the rest unexplained. That table furnishes V, J and clone size, whereas the DNA furnished D and trimming. The sample table lists 2.3 million or so clones, more than 80% of them with a count of one. The ten most abundant clones make up approximately 0.4% of the sample.

Source material: naive CD4+ T cells from PBMCs. In the paper's terms, the cell subset or site label means: CD45RA+ positively selected. The chain is encoded by TRBV18 joined to TRBJ2-7, with the D gene not clear enough to name. The source of this sequence is a man aged 18-30 years in good health. Some clones in this sample may be carry-over from other donors' samples. The CDR3 has the sequence CASSPRQAYEQYF. In nucleotide form, the sequence is TGTGCCAGCTCACCGAGGCAAGCCTACGAGCAGTACTTC.